This TCR beta chain emerged from a study of Ad26.COV2.S vaccination and SARS-CoV-2 variants. Treatment defined: roughly 20 received Ad26.COV2.S at low or high dose, single or two shots; about 5 received placebo; per-sample allocation not given. Day 63 after the first injection of vaccine or placebo was the sampling time. The vaccine delivered Wuhan-strain SARS-CoV-2 spike through an Ad26 vector. Germline V gene data show CDR1 as SEHNR and CDR2 as FQNEAQ (reference sequence). The CDR3 sequence is 14 residues long. V lost 5 bases and J lost 0, with 11 bases in between. Sequenced by immunoSEQ multiplex PCR; TCRdb stores in-frame clones only, minus some. Here the sample spans about 680,000 clones, roughly 90% being singletons.

The receptor was derived from a person between 18 and 60 years old who received the Ad26.COV2.S COVID-19 vaccine or a placebo. The chain recombines TRBV7-9 with TRBJ2-7; D gene unclear. Specimen: peripheral blood, collected in a trial of Ad26.COV2.S vaccine versus placebo. The CDR3 DNA reads as TGTGCCAGCAGCCCCACTGTGAGCTCCTACGAGCAGTACTTC. This sequence encodes CASSPTVSSYEQYF.